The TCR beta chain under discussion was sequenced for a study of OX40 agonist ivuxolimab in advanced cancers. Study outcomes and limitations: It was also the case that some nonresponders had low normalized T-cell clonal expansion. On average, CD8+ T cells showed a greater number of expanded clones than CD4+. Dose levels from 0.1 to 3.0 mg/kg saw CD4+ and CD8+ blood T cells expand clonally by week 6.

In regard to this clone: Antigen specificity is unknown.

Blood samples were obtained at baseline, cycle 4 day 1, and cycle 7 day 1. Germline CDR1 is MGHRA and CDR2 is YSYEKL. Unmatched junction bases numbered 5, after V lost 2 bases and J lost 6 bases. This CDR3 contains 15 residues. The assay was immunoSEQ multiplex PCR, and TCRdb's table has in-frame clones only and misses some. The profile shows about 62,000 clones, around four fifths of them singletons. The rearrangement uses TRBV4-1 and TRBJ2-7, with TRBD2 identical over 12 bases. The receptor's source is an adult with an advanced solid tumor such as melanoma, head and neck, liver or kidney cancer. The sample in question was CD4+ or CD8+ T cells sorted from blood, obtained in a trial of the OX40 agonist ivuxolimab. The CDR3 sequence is CASSQPTSGSFEQYF. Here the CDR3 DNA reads TGCGCCAGCAGCCAACCGACTAGCGGGAGCTTCGAGCAGTACTTC.